The 8 T cell receptor beta chains given below trace back to one sample, sequenced in a study of regulatory T cells in long-lasting Graves disease. As to time point: newly diagnosed GD, antithyroid drugs for less than 3 months. Extracted PBMC RNA gave rise to the TCR library. Building the TCR beta libraries relied on iRepertoire HTBI primers, and CDR3 regions underwent Arm-PCR. TCRdb passed the multiplex PCR reads through MiXCR, listing each CDR3 protein once. The sample carries 400,000 to 550,000 distinct CDR3 sequences, just under 15% recorded once. These data were also filed under a second study, of T cells in Graves' hyperthyroidism and ophthalmopathy.

The material was peripheral blood mononuclear cells (PBMCs), obtained at new diagnosis, from a patient treated with antithyroid drugs. These receptors all come from a woman aged 25 to 39 with Graves disease.

This clonotype showed up many times. This chain links TRBV6-1 with TRBJ2-7; D unclear. There are 17 residues in the CDR3. The V end lost 5 bases, the J end lost 3 bases, and 23 bases lay between the germline ends. Germline assignment: CDR1 MNHNS and CDR2 SASEGT. This CDR3 reads CASSKPAWASGLYEQYF. CDR3 DNA: TGTGCCAGCAGTAAACCAGCTTGGGCCAGTGGCCTCTACGAGCAGTACTTC.

This clonotype was seen many times. The genes are TRBV28 and TRBJ2-1; no clear D gene. This CDR3 has 13 residues. CDR1 MDHEN and CDR2 SYDVKM come from the germline V gene. The V gene lost 6 bases and the J gene lost 8 bases, with 14 bases spanning the gap. This CDR3 is CASSPLTGDEQFF. CDR3 sequence (DNA): TGTGCCAGCAGCCCGCTCACCGGCGATGAGCAGTTCTTC.

This chain links TRBV11-2 with TRBJ2-7, with D perhaps matching TRBD1 (5 bases). The CDR3 is 15 residues long. CDR1 is SGHAT, CDR2 FQNNGV, per germline. Trimming took off 4 bases at V and 5 bases at J, with 18 bases between the two ends. CDR3 region: CASSSGDIVQDEQYF. The CDR3 region has the DNA TGTGCCAGCAGCTCGGGCGACATAGTACAGGACGAGCAGTACTTC.

Ten or more counts support this clonotype. The chain uses TRBV20-1 and TRBJ2-3; 14 positions match TRBD2. This CDR3 spans 12 amino acids. CDR1 DFQATT and CDR2 SNEGSKA come from the germline V gene (reference sequence). Losses at the gene ends were 3 bases for V and 15 bases for J; bases not matched to a gene: 5. The CDR3 coding sequence is TGCAGTGCTAGTCCCGGGACTAGCGGGAGTTATTTT. Its translation is CSASPGTSGSYF.

The table lists this clonotype with many counts. The rearrangement joins TRBV7-2 to TRBJ1-2; TRBD1 agrees at 8 bases. The CDR3 extends over 13 amino acids. With V trimmed by 5 bases and J by 7 bases, 6 bases remained unmatched. Germline-derived CDR1 and CDR2 are SGHTA and FQGNSA. Here the CDR3 reads CASSPGGVSGYTF. DNA for the CDR3: TGTGCCAGCAGCCCAGGGGGCGTGAGTGGCTACACCTTC.

This clonotype was counted many times. CDR3 sequence reads: CASSLVGTTKAETQYF. The CDR3 bases are TGTGCCAGCAGCTTGGTAGGGACTACCAAAGCCGAGACCCAGTACTTC. The chain couples TRBV5-4 to TRBJ2-5; TRBD2 agrees at 7 bases. V shed 0 bases, J shed 5 bases, and the junction held 10 bases outside the gene matches. This CDR3 spans 16 amino acids. Germline V gene sequence: CDR1 SGHNT, CDR2 YYREEE (reference sequence). The variable domain in full, completed from reference TRBV5-4 and TRBJ2-5, reads ETGVTQSPTHLIKTRGQQVTLRCSSQSGHNTVSWYQQALGQGPQFIFQYYREEENGRGNFPPRFSGLQFPNYSSELNVNALELDDSALYLCASSLVGTTKAETQYFGPGTRLLVL.

In its sample, this clonotype was seen many times. V gene TRBV3-1 combines with J gene TRBJ2-7; D is uncertain. Per the germline V gene, CDR1 is LGHDT and CDR2 is YNNKEL (reference sequence). The CDR3 runs 15 residues. Trimming left V 4 bases short and J 0 bases short, with 13 bases between. CDR3 in DNA: TGTGCCAGCAGCCCGGACCTCTGGAGCTCCTACGAGCAGTACTTC. It translates to CASSPDLWSSYEQYF.

The genes are TRBV3-1 and TRBJ1-2, with 7 positions matching TRBD1. CDR1 is LGHDT and CDR2 is YNNKEL in the germline V gene (reference sequence). This CDR3 contains 17 residues. V was pared by 0 bases and J by 0 bases, with 7 bases of the junction left unmatched. The CDR3 spells CASSQDGGGGANYGYTF. The CDR3 coding sequence is TGTGCCAGCAGCCAAGATGGAGGAGGGGGCGCTAACTATGGCTACACCTTC.